This T cell receptor beta chain was obtained from a study of immune heterogeneity within non-small cell lung tumors. The study, taken as a whole, reports: Individual patients showed largely nonoverlapping sets of high-frequency T-cell receptor beta clonotypes.

Template input was genomic DNA from bulk tumor (approximately 640 ng per sample). Biopsies, several per primary tumor and spaced far apart, were collected during surgery. Enrolled individuals presented with untreated, newly diagnosed non-small cell lung cancer and received curative surgery. TCR beta CDR3 regions came from multiplex PCR with 32 forward V and 13 reverse J primers. TCRdb independently ran MiXCR on the multiplex PCR reads; one entry per CDR3 protein. This sample has about 12,000 distinct CDR3 sequences; around 21% occur once, and the top ten carry approximately 4.6%. A remark on this clonotype: Its antigen is unknown.

V lost 5 bases to trimming and J lost 1 base; unmatched junction nucleotides: 3. The V gene's germline CDR1 is SGHTA and CDR2 FQGTGA. The CDR3 length is 16 residues. Source material: lung tumor tissue. This chain uses TRBV7-3 with TRBJ2-2, with TRBD2 identical over 11 bases. The sequence derives from a man aged 60 to 75 with non-small cell lung cancer. The CDR3 DNA sequence: TGTGCCAGCAGCCACGGGACTAGCGGGAACACCGGGGAGCTGTTTTTT. Translation gives CASSHGTSGNTGELFF.